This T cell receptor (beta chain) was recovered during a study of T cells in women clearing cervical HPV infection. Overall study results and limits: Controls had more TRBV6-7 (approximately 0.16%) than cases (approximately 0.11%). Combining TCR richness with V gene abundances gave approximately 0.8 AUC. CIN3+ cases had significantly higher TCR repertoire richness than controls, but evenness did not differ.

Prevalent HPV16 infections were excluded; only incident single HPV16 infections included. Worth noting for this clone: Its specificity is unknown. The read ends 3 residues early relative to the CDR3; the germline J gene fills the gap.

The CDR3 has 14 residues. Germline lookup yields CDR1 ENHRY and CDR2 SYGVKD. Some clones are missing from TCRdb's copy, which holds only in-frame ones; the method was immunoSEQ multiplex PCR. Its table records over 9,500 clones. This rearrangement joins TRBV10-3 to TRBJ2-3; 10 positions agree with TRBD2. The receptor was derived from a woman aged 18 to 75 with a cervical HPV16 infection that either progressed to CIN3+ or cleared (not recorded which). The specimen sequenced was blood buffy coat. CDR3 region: CAISDSGGGGTQYF. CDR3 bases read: TGTGCCATCAGTGACAGCGGGGGGGGTGGGACG.